A single sample gave rise to the 25 T cell receptor beta chains below, sequenced in a study of response to subunit inactivated influenza vaccine. In TCRdb, the RT-PCR reads were re-called with MiXCR into one record per CDR3 protein. The top ten clones hold roughly a tenth of a sample with 800,000 to 1,000,000 distinct CDR3 sequences, 20% to 25% of them seen once. Specimen: PBMCs from blood, collected 5 to 6 days after vaccination. The receptors were gathered from a man aged 50-60 years who received an inactivated influenza vaccine.

The V and J genes are TRBV29-1 and TRBJ2-7; 14 positions match TRBD2. The germline gives CDR1 SQVTM, CDR2 ANQGSEA. Unmatched junction bases numbered 1, after V lost 6 bases and J lost 3 bases. The CDR3 is 13 amino acids. The CDR3 sequence is CSVGLAGDYEQYF. DNA for the CDR3: TGCAGCGTGGGACTAGCGGGGGACTACGAGCAGTACTTC.

The chain couples TRBV18 to TRBJ1-2; D not resolved. Trimming took off 6 bases at V and 8 bases at J, with 19 bases between the two ends. Germline-derived CDR1 and CDR2 are KGHSH and LQKENI. CDR3 length: 14 amino acids. The CDR3 here is CASSRRETSEGYTF. The CDR3 DNA sequence: TGTGCCAGCTCTCGGAGGGAGACCTCTGAGGGCTACACCTTC.

The chain employs TRBV7-2 and TRBJ2-3; D ambiguous. The germline CDR1 and CDR2 sequences are SGHTA and FQGNSA. The ends were cut back, 0 bases at V and 5 bases at J, with 18 bases in the middle. This CDR3 comprises 17 residues. The CDR3 DNA sequence: TGTGCCAGCAGCTTAGCCCCTCGGACCCACGGGCTAGATACGCAGTATTTT. It specifies CASSLAPRTHGLDTQYF.

This clonotype was seen more than once but under ten times. This chain connects TRBV10-3 to TRBJ2-5; a possible D gene is TRBD1 (5 bases). The CDR3 is made up of 15 amino acids. The V gene's germline CDR1 is ENHRY and CDR2 SYGVKD. Between the trimmed V and J ends, which lost 6 bases and 2 bases, there was a span of 16 bases. The CDR3: CAISRSRQPQETQYF. CDR3 DNA: TGTGCCATCAGCAGGTCCAGACAGCCTCAAGAGACCCAGTACTTC.

This clonotype has only a few counts. The genes are TRBV4-3 and TRBJ2-2, with D unclear. The CDR3 is made up of 15 amino acids. The V gene lost 3 bases and the J gene lost 1 base, with 9 bases spanning the gap. Germline V lookup: CDR1 LGHNA, CDR2 YSLEER. The CDR3 region has the DNA TGCGCCAGCAGCCAGTGGCTACTGAACACCGGGGAGCTGTTTTTT. Encoded protein: CASSQWLLNTGELFF.

The chain couples TRBV9 to TRBJ2-1, with D perhaps given as TRBD1 or TRBD2 (5 bases each). Germline V lookup: CDR1 SGDLS, CDR2 YYNGEE. The V end was cut by 5 bases, the J end by 9 bases, with 18 bases between. The CDR3 length is 14 residues. The CDR3 is CASSLVYPGGEQFF. The CDR3 DNA follows: TGTGCCAGCAGTCTTGTCTACCCTGGGGGTGAGCAGTTCTTC.

Only one count was recorded for this clonotype. The V gene is TRBV14, the J gene TRBJ2-5; D gene ambiguous. Looked up from germline, CDR1 is SGHDN and CDR2 is FVKESK. The CDR3 runs 17 residues. Trimming took off 0 bases at V and 3 bases at J, with 17 bases between the two ends. The CDR3 here is CASSQDRFETLKETQYF. CDR3 sequence (DNA): TGTGCCAGCAGCCAAGATAGGTTCGAGACACTTAAAGAGACCCAGTACTTC.

This clonotype appeared a few times. The V and J genes are TRBV7-9 and TRBJ2-4; D is uncertain. The CDR3 consists of 15 residues. CDR1 SEHNR and CDR2 FQNEAQ come from the germline V gene (reference sequence). The V gene lost 4 bases and the J gene lost 0 bases, with 10 bases spanning the gap. CDR3 amino acids: CASSSQWLAKNIQYF. The CDR3 DNA follows: TGTGCCAGCAGCTCACAGTGGCTAGCCAAAAACATTCAGTACTTC. Drawing the rest from reference TRBV7-9 and TRBJ2-4, the complete variable domain is DTGVSQNPRHKITKRGQNVTFRCDPISEHNRLYWYRQTLGQGPEFLTYFQNEAQLEKSRLLSDRFSAERPKGSFSTLEIQRTEQGDSAMYLCASSSQWLAKNIQYFGAGTRLSVL.

V usage is TRBV20-1 and J usage is TRBJ2-7, with 15 nucleotides matching TRBD2. Trimming cost V 0 bases and J 3 bases; bases outside gene matches: 9. Germline V lookup: CDR1 DFQATT, CDR2 SNEGSKA (reference sequence). The CDR3 has 18 residues. CDR3 loop: CSARDLGLAGGIFYEQYF. As DNA, the CDR3 is TGCAGTGCTAGAGATCTCGGACTAGCGGGAGGGATTTTCTACGAGCAGTACTTC.

This clonotype was seen a handful of times. The chain links TRBV20-1 to TRBJ2-5; 9 nucleotides align to TRBD2. Trimming removed 5 bases from V and 5 bases from J; junction bases left unmatched: 6. The CDR3 runs 13 residues. Germline CDR1 and CDR2: DFQATT and SNEGSKA (reference sequence). CDR3 in DNA: TGCAGTGCTTTTAGCGGGAGAAGGGAGACCCAGTACTTC. Translation gives CSAFSGRRETQYF.

A few counts support this clonotype. The rearrangement joins TRBV15 to TRBJ1-5, with D possibly being TRBD1 (5 bases). Germline CDR1 LNHNV, CDR2 YYDKDF (reference sequence). Between the trimmed V and J ends, which lost 5 bases and 8 bases, there was a span of 16 bases. The CDR3 length is 14 residues. The CDR3 loop reads CATSPRQSREPQHF. CDR3 coding DNA: TGTGCCACCAGCCCAAGACAGAGCCGGGAGCCCCAGCATTTT.

This sequence joins TRBV6-5 and TRBJ1-6; D uncertain. The V and J ends lost 2 bases and 14 bases respectively, with 7 bases between them. The CDR3 totals 11 residues. Germline CDR1 and CDR2: MNHEY and SVGAGI. The CDR3 loop is CASSYMDTLHF. The CDR3, as DNA: TGTGCCAGCAGTTACATGGATACCCTCCACTTT.

The table lists this clonotype with many counts. Here the CDR3 DNA reads TGTGCCACCAGCAGAGACCCGGGTTGGTCAGATACGCAGTATTTT. It encodes CATSRDPGWSDTQYF. V usage is TRBV15 and J usage is TRBJ2-3, with D uncertain. Trimming removed 0 bases at V and 4 bases at J, with 11 bases between. The CDR3 extends over 15 amino acids. Germline V gene data show CDR1 as LNHNV and CDR2 as YYDKDF (reference sequence).

CDR3 region: CASSHGMNYGYTF. CDR3 coding DNA: TGTGCCAGCAGTCACGGGATGAACTATGGCTACACCTTC. This rearrangement joins TRBV12-3 or TRBV12-4 to TRBJ1-2; D unresolved. V lost 5 bases to trimming and J lost 2 bases, with 9 bases between them. This CDR3 spans 13 amino acids.

This clonotype was detected once. The J gene is TRBJ2-1, the V gene TRBV12-3 or TRBV12-4, with D possibly TRBD2 on 5 matching bases. The CDR3 is 16 amino acids. V lost 1 base, J lost 0 bases, and 10 bases lay in between. In DNA, the CDR3 is TGTGCCAGCAGTTTAGTGAGGGTAGGCTCCTACAATGAGCAGTTCTTC. Residues: CASSLVRVGSYNEQFF.

The chain is built from TRBV20-1 and TRBJ2-1, with 16 bases matching TRBD2. The trim removed 4 bases at V and 6 bases at J, leaving 15 bases unmatched. The CDR3 loop spans 19 amino acids. Germline values: CDR1 DFQATT, CDR2 SNEGSKA (reference sequence). The CDR3 sequence: CSAINPGLAGGSMGNEQFF. For the CDR3, the DNA is TGCAGTGCTATAAACCCGGGACTAGCGGGAGGGAGTATGGGCAATGAGCAGTTCTTC.

The rearrangement joins TRBV5-8 to TRBJ2-5, with D possibly matching TRBD2 (5 bases). V was clipped by 5 bases and J by 3 bases, with 20 bases between them. The CDR3 is 16 amino acids. Germline values: CDR1 SGHTS, CDR2 YDEGEE. CDR3 sequence: CASRVATTKDEETQYF. CDR3 coding DNA: TGTGCCAGCAGGGTAGCGACAACCAAGGATGAAGAGACCCAGTACTTC.

The chain links TRBV28 to TRBJ1-1; D uncertain. Germline loops: CDR1 MDHEN, CDR2 SYDVKM. This CDR3 has 12 residues. V gave up 10 bases and J gave up 10 bases, with 19 bases separating them. CDR3 loop: CAIFVPGPGAFF. CDR3 DNA: TGTGCCATCTTTGTCCCGGGCCCAGGAGCTTTCTTT.

This clonotype was seen only a few times. This rearrangement joins TRBV5-5 to TRBJ1-3, with 7 bases that match TRBD1. The J segment lost 0 bases and the V segment lost 1 base, leaving 4 bases of the junction unmatched. Germline CDR1 and CDR2: SGHKS and YYEKEE (reference sequence). The CDR3 is 16 amino acids. Here the CDR3 DNA reads TGTGCCAGCAGCTTGTTGACAGGGACCTCTGGAAACACCATATATTTT. Residues: CASSLLTGTSGNTIYF. Full variable domain (outside the CDR3, taken from reference TRBV5-5 and TRBJ1-3): DAGVTQSPTHLIKTRGQQVTLRCSPISGHKSVSWYQQVLGQGPQFIFQYYEKEERGRGNFPDRFSARQFPNYSSELNVNALLLGDSALYLCASSLLTGTSGNTIYFGEGSWLTVV.

This clonotype was counted a few times. The germline gene is not matched at one end of the junction; a read error may be the cause. V gene TRBV6-5 combines with J gene TRBJ1-2, with D perhaps TRBD1 (6 bases). The CDR3 runs to 15 residues. Germline V gene data show CDR1 as MNHEY and CDR2 as SVGAGI. CDR3 coding DNA: TGTGCCAGCAGTGACTCGGGAGGGGGAAGAACTGGCTACACCTTC. The encoded protein is CASSDSGGGRTGYTF.

This clonotype was observed a few times. The chain recombines TRBV12-3 or TRBV12-4 with TRBJ1-1, with D possibly matching TRBD1 (5 bases). This CDR3 contains 15 residues. V shed 1 base and J shed 4 bases, with 13 bases lying between them. The DNA for the CDR3 is TGTGCCAGCAGTTTAGGGCAGGGCCGGACCACTGAAGCTTTCTTT. As protein: CASSLGQGRTTEAFF.

This clonotype was detected a few times. The V and J genes are TRBV27 and TRBJ1-6, with a tentative D call TRBD1 (6 bases). CDR3 size: 15 residues. The V and J ends lost 6 bases and 9 bases respectively, with 18 bases between them. Germline lookup yields CDR1 MNHEY and CDR2 SMNVEV (reference sequence). This CDR3 is CASSPTGSGGSPLHF. DNA of the CDR3: TGTGCCAGCAGCCCTACAGGGTCAGGAGGTTCACCCCTCCACTTT.

This clonotype was detected only a few times. The chain is built from TRBV4-1 and TRBJ2-1; possible D gene TRBD1, 6 bases. Trimming cost V 1 base and J 9 bases, with 13 bases left between them. CDR3 length equals 14 residues. Per the germline V gene, CDR1 is MGHRA and CDR2 is YSYEKL. The CDR3 loop is CASSQGSRDTEQFF. DNA of the CDR3: TGCGCCAGCAGCCAAGGGTCTAGGGACACTGAGCAGTTCTTC.

This clonotype appeared a few times. The V and J genes are TRBV7-2 and TRBJ2-1, with unresolved D. The ends were cut back, 6 bases at V and 5 bases at J, with 17 bases in the middle. Germline loops: CDR1 SGHTA, CDR2 FQGNSA. The CDR3 length is 15 residues. The CDR3 reads CASRMHSGRDNEQFF. The CDR3 DNA is TGTGCCAGCAGAATGCATTCTGGACGAGACAATGAGCAGTTCTTC.

In its sample, this clonotype was seen a few times. The chain recombines TRBV10-3 with TRBJ2-7, with D unclear. Trimming shortened V by 7 bases and J by 5 bases, and 12 bases separated the two germline ends. This CDR3 is 12 amino acids long. Germline V lookup: CDR1 ENHRY, CDR2 SYGVKD. The CDR3 nucleotides read TGTGCCATCACCGACGGTGGTCACGAGCAGTACTTC. Translated: CAITDGGHEQYF.